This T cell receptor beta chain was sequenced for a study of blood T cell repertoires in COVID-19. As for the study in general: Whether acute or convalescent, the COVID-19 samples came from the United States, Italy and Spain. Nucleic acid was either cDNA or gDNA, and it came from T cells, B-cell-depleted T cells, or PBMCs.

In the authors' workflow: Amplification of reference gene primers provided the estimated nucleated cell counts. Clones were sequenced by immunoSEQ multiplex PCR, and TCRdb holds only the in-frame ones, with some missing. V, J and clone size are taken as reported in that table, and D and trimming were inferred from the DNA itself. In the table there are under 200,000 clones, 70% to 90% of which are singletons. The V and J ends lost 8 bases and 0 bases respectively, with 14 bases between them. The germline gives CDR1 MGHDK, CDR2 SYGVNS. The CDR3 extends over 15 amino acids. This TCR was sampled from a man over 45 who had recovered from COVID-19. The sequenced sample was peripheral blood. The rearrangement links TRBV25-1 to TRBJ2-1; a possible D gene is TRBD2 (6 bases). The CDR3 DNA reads TGTGCCAGCTCTCCTCTGGGGGGCTCCTACAATGAGCAGTTCTTC. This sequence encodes CASSPLGGSYNEQFF.